What follows are 6 T cell receptor beta chains derived from one specimen sequenced in a study of low-dose radiotherapy and immunotherapy resistance in tumors (dated 2022 in TCRdb). Read against the paper, the sample's time point label means: before trial treatment. The sample was run on an Illumina HiSeq 2500. First-strand cDNA was synthesized using Superscript III and a set of TRAV- and TRBV-specific primers, so that both TCRalpha and TCRbeta chains were covered. A roughly 20-cycle PCR with Phusion amplified the TCRs, pairing a constant-region primer with the adapter that was attached to the V primers. TCRdb trimmed the raw reads at Q25, called clones with MiXCR and kept productive beta chains. Each CDR3 protein gets just one entry, which takes the most common genes and DNA from the rows behind it. In all, the sample holds 55,000 to 65,000 distinct CDR3 sequences, and around a quarter of those were seen once. The ten largest clones represent approximately 7% of the sample.

The sample here was PBMCs, taken before treatment. These receptors originate from a male donor with rectosigmoid adenocarcinoma.

This clonotype occurred many times. The chain has TRBV24-1 and TRBJ2-1, with D unresolved. Germline CDR1 reads KGHDR; CDR2 reads SFDVKD. V was cut by 1 base and J by 1 base, with 10 bases left in between. This CDR3 has 16 residues. CDR3 sequence reads: CATSDLEAGSYNEQFF. CDR3 sequence (DNA): TGTGCCACCAGTGATTTAGAGGCAGGTTCCTACAATGAGCAGTTCTTC.

In this sample, this clonotype turned up many times. The V gene is TRBV19, the J gene TRBJ2-3; tentatively, D is TRBD1 (5 bases). This CDR3 has 14 amino acids. Trimming removed 3 bases from V and 5 bases from J, with 12 bases in between. The V gene's germline CDR1 is LNHDA and CDR2 SQIVND (reference sequence). The CDR3 loop is CASSIQGLGDTQYF. Here the CDR3 DNA reads TGTGCCAGTAGTATTCAGGGTTTGGGAGATACGCAGTATTTT. Based on the CDR3 plus reference TRBV19 and TRBJ2-3, the full variable domain is DGGITQSPKYLFRKEGQNVTLSCEQNLNHDAMYWYRQDPGQGLRLIYYSQIVNDFQKGDIAEGYSVSREKKESFPLTVTSAQKNPTAFYLCASSIQGLGDTQYFGPGTRLTVL.

This clonotype was counted at least ten times. The J gene is TRBJ2-2, the V gene TRBV7-7; 8 bases agree with TRBD1. Germline assignment: CDR1 SSHAT and CDR2 FNYEAQ (reference sequence). The CDR3 consists of 15 residues. The V segment lost 5 bases and the J segment 7 bases; nucleotides outside the gene matches: 9. The CDR3 bases are TGTGCCAGCAGCCCACAGGGGGGATCAGTCGGGGAGCTGTTTTTT. Translating it yields CASSPQGGSVGELFF.

By proportion, this clonotype is medium-sized (0.01 to 0.1%). The J gene is TRBJ2-7, the V gene TRBV28; D is undetermined. CDR1 MDHEN and CDR2 SYDVKM come from the germline V gene. The CDR3 totals 13 residues. V shed 8 bases and J shed 1 base, with 12 bases lying between them. In DNA form, the CDR3 reads TGTGCCAGCGTTTACGGCAATTCCTACGAGCAGTACTTC. Its translation is CASVYGNSYEQYF.

The V call is TRBV5-1, the J call TRBJ2-2; possible D gene TRBD1, 6 bases. The germline V gene encodes CDR1 SGHRS and CDR2 YFSETQ. The CDR3 has 14 residues. V shed 0 bases and J shed 4 bases, with 7 bases lying between them. CDR3 loop: CASSLVQGTGELFF. CDR3 DNA: TGCGCCAGCAGCTTGGTACAGGGCACCGGGGAGCTGTTTTTT.

V gene TRBV5-5 combines with J gene TRBJ2-3; D is unresolved. Trimming took off 4 bases at V and 3 bases at J, with 18 bases between the two ends. The CDR3 is 16 residues long. The germline CDR1 and CDR2 sequences are SGHKS and YYEKEE (reference sequence). CDR3 amino acids: CASSLAPLQGTDTQYF. The CDR3 region has the DNA TGTGCCAGCAGCCTTGCACCTCTCCAAGGGACAGATACGCAGTATTTT.